This T cell receptor beta chain was recovered during a study of cytomegalovirus exposure and HLA in healthy donors. Whole-study findings and limits: It was reported that the classifier diagnosed cytomegalovirus status with high specificity and sensitivity in both the original and validation cohorts. Rare sequences made up most TCRs, while some public TCRs were found in many donors. The listing of 150 to 200 TCR beta chains classed them as cytomegalovirus-associated.

The donors were members of the approximately 110-subject validation cohort (separate from the roughly 670-subject first cohort). TCRdb's copy holds only in-frame clones and misses some; the assay was immunoSEQ multiplex PCR. The repertoire consists of 65,000 or so clones, with about 94% occurring once and the leading ten covering about 4%. CDR1 and CDR2 (germline): MDHEN, SYDVKM. This CDR3 has 19 amino acids. With 7 bases clipped from V and 0 bases from J, the junction kept 19 bases outside the gene matches. This clone has just one count. Antigen: not known. The gene calls are TRBV28 and TRBJ2-7; 9 bases fit TRBD1. Sequencing was carried out using PBMCs. The sequence derives from a man in his late teens or twenties in good health and CMV-seropositive. The CDR3 sequence is CASTEFRGQGRFLSYEQYF. CDR3 bases: TGTGCCAGCACCGAATTTCGGGGACAGGGAAGGTTTCTCTCCTACGAGCAGTACTTC.